Sequencing of this T cell receptor (beta chain) was carried out in a study of T cells in Graves' hyperthyroidism and ophthalmopathy. V was trimmed by 7 bases and J by 10 bases, leaving 17 bases between them. The length of the CDR3 is 13 residues. Germline assignment: CDR1 MDHEN and CDR2 SYDVKM. Template material for amplifying TCR beta CDR3 regions consisted of RNA transcripts. In the first-round RT-PCR of the TCR CDR3, the HTBI primer set was used. TCRdb redid the calling of the multiplex PCR reads with MiXCR, one entry per CDR3 protein. The sample shows roughly 260,000 distinct CDR3 sequences, more than 14% of them seen only once. Every diagnosis used clinical symptoms, serum thyroxine and TRAb, thyroid ultrasound and orbital computed tomography. This clonotype was detected ten times or more.

The V and J genes are TRBV28 and TRBJ1-5; no firm D call. The TCR originated in a woman between 40 and 50 years old with Graves' hyperthyroidism that later progressed to Graves' ophthalmopathy. The specimen was blood. CDR3: CASNLDGKGPQHF. The CDR3 bases are TGTGCCAGCAACCTAGATGGTAAGGGTCCCCAGCATTTT.